This T cell receptor beta chain was captured in a study of blood T cells in healthy people across ages (dated by TCRdb to between 2015 and 2017). The study in broad terms: In model experiments, roughly one uniquely barcoded TCR beta cDNA molecule per two T cells was captured by template switching. Age-related changes in TCR beta repertoire diversity were measured in the study by deep sequencing normalized with unique cDNA molecular identifiers. The study analyzed two additional independent replicas of 1 million unique cDNA reads from the same blood draw for two donors, one aged 18 to 30 and one aged 80 or older. The donors were divided into four age groups: young (average approximately 17 years), middle-aged (about 39), aged (approximately 62) and long-lived (82). To avoid experimental bias, donors of different ages were randomly spread across the sequencing lanes. General findings and caveats noted by the study authors: As age increased, observed TCR beta diversity per million T cells dropped in a roughly linear way, and a significant reduction was already evident by age around 41. The percentage of naive T cells measured by flow cytometry correlated strongly with observed TCR beta diversity. Compared with the aged group, the long-lived group had more naive CD4+ T cells, fewer expanded clones and increased TCR diversity, suggesting age selection. Estimates of total diversity based on one million sequenced T cells were regarded as lower bounds and as underestimates. Donor CMV infection status was unknown, potentially confounding age-related changes in expanded clonotypes. Conclusive comparison of naive and antigen-experienced compartments was prevented by the profiling of bulk unsorted PBMCs.

The library was made by 5' RACE. Sequencing relied on an Illumina HiSeq 2500. A second about 7 to 11 cycle PCR used a sample-barcoded 5' primer and a J-beta primer mix. A template-switch 5' adaptor carrying 12 random nucleotides introduced a unique molecular identifier onto each TCR beta cDNA molecule. At least 2.5 million CDR3-containing paired-end reads were obtained from each sample. All of the RNA was converted into first-strand cDNA using the Mint cDNA synthesis kit, with a TRBC-specific oligonucleotide serving as the primer. Following uracil-DNA glycosylase treatment, all cDNA underwent a first 18-cycle PCR with the universal primers M1SS and BC2_uni_R. The original pipeline was this. For normalization, 1 million high-quality reads, each with a distinct molecular identifier, were randomly selected from each sample. Instead of being binned into consensus sequences, reads that shared molecular identifiers were thrown out. CDR3 identification, clonotype clustering and error correction used MiTCR with a Q25 quality threshold and the strictest error-elimination algorithm. A nonparametric unseen species model with Euler transformation was used to estimate lower-bound total TCR beta diversity. Using fastp at Q25 and MiXCR, TCRdb reprocessed the public reads and kept productive beta chains. Rows are combined by CDR3 protein, so each entry shows the most common genes and DNA. TCRdb's processing, not the authors' own work, is the source of the V and J calls. The sample has under 2 million distinct CDR3 sequences on record, about 32% of them singletons. The ten top clones hold approximately 10% of the sample.

The 35 to 40 donors, aged 6 to 90 years, were systemically healthy Caucasian individuals from Russia. About 10 milliliters of peripheral blood were collected from each donor into EDTA-treated Vacutainer tubes. Ficoll-Paque density-gradient centrifugation was used to isolate PBMCs, with at least 6 million obtained per sample. Trizol reagent was used to extract total RNA from PBMCs, with at least 6 micrograms per sample. For every donor, flow cytometry on a PBMC aliquot measured the percentage of naive CD45RAhigh/CD27high T cells. Taken from cysteine to phenylalanine, the CDR3 has 14 residues. Here the CDR3 DNA is all that survives: 42 bases in frame from base 1. The CDR1 and CDR2 encoded by the germline V gene are SQVTM and ANQGSEA. Here V drops 7 bases and J drops 2 bases, and the junction holds 8 bases not matched to any gene. Remarks on this clonotype: Its cognate antigen has yet to be identified. The input lacks base qualities; no much larger clone sits a single base away.

The chain is made from TRBV29-1 and TRBJ1-5, with 7 bases matching TRBD1. Input material: blood. This receptor was identified in a woman aged 30 to 39 in good health. The sequence in DNA is TGCAGCGCGACCTTCGACAGGGGCAATCAGCCCCAGCATTTT. Translated, it gives CSATFDRGNQPQHF.